The next 6 T cell receptor beta chains were all read from a single sample in a study of T cells in Graves' hyperthyroidism and ophthalmopathy. Amplified TCR beta CDR3 regions came from RNA transcripts. Using the HTBI primer set, a first-round RT-PCR was run on the TCR CDR3. MiXCR was run by TCRdb on the multiplex PCR reads, yielding one entry per CDR3 protein. The sample shows roughly 580,000 distinct CDR3 sequences, around 45% of them seen only once. Sequences were obtained from peripheral blood or thyroid tissue (not recorded which). The receptors originated from a woman in her late teens or twenties with Graves' hyperthyroidism.

This clonotype was seen a handful of times. The J gene is TRBJ2-2, the V gene TRBV7-7; no definite D call. Germline V CDR1 and CDR2: SSHAT, FNYEAQ (reference sequence). This CDR3 spans 15 amino acids. V lost 1 base and J lost 1, with 7 bases in between. The CDR3: CASSLGSMNTGELFF. Here the CDR3 DNA reads TGTGCCAGCAGCTTAGGGTCCATGAACACCGGGGAGCTGTTTTTT.

About this clonotype itself: A single base separates this from a much larger clone, so it may be a read error. The chain couples TRBV7-8 to TRBJ2-5; 7 bases map to TRBD1. The CDR3 extends over 12 amino acids. Germline CDR1 SGHVS, CDR2 FQNEAQ. As DNA, the CDR3 is TGTGCCAGCAGCTCCGGGACAGAGGCCCAGTACTTC. Residues: CASSSGTEAQYF.

This clonotype showed up just a few times. CDR3 in amino acids: CATSRVASGRAWGREQYF. CDR3 in DNA: TGTGCCACCAGCAGAGTGGCTAGCGGGAGGGCCTGGGGTCGCGAGCAGTACTTC. The rearrangement links TRBV15 to TRBJ2-7; 12 positions agree with TRBD2. Germline assignment: CDR1 LNHNV and CDR2 YYDKDF (reference sequence). V lost 1 base to trimming and J lost 6 bases; unmatched junction nucleotides: 13. The CDR3 covers 18 residues.

To note about this clonotype: One junction end disagrees with the germline gene, perhaps due to a read error. This chain joins TRBV10-3 and TRBJ1-1; D unclear. Per germline, CDR1 ENHRY and CDR2 SYGVKD. CDR3 size: 14 residues. Here the CDR3 reads CASSFLPGGTEAYF. The CDR3 bases are TGTGCCAGCAGCTTCCTTCCAGGAGGCACTGAAGCTTACTTT.

This clonotype was seen a single time. The rearrangement uses TRBV10-3 and TRBJ1-6; D is possibly TRBD1 (5 bases). V lost 5 bases to trimming and J lost 10 bases, with 15 bases between them. The CDR3 totals 14 residues. The germline V gene has CDR1 ENHRY and CDR2 SYGVKD. The CDR3 is CAISYSNRRSPLHF. CDR3 bases: TGTGCCATCAGTTATTCCAACAGGCGCTCACCCCTCCACTTT.

The V gene is TRBV14, the J gene TRBJ2-5, with a possible D match to TRBD2 (5 bases). Trimming removed 2 bases from V and 3 bases from J, with 10 bases in between. CDR1 is SGHDN and CDR2 is FVKESK in the germline V gene. The CDR3 extends over 14 amino acids. The CDR3 here is CASSQYLGEETQYF. CDR3 nucleotides: TGTGCCAGCAGCCAATACCTCGGGGAAGAGACCCAGTACTTC.